This T cell receptor beta chain was identified during a study of blood T cell repertoires in COVID-19. V lost 0 bases and J lost 3, with 8 bases in between. CDR3 length: 15 amino acids. Germline CDR1 and CDR2: LNHDA and SQIVND (reference sequence). As handled by the study authors: Counts of nucleated cells, estimated from reference gene primer amplification, were obtained. The repertoire was sequenced with immunoSEQ multiplex PCR; TCRdb's copy has only in-frame clones and lacks some. Clonal size and the V and J genes are those of that table, whereas D and trimming came from the DNA. In the table there are roughly 120,000 clones, approximately 84% of which are singletons. A single count supports this clone.

The V call is TRBV19, the J call TRBJ2-2; a weak D match, TRBD2 (5 bases). Sequenced: peripheral blood. The TCR was taken from a man aged 65 to 85 with active or convalescent COVID-19. The CDR3: CASSIDWRDTGELFF. In nucleotides, the CDR3 is TGTGCCAGTAGTATAGATTGGCGGGACACCGGGGAGCTGTTTTTT.